This T cell receptor beta chain was captured in a study of cytomegalovirus exposure and HLA in healthy donors. Study results and caveats: Upon later analysis, HLA-associated TCR beta chains proved more clonally expanded than other, equally common chains.

As regards this clone: Its specificity is unknown.

Trimming took 4 bases from V and 8 from J, leaving 17 bases between them. The V gene's germline CDR1 is SGHDN and CDR2 FVKESK. The CDR3 is 15 residues long. The PCR was carried out with 60 Vbeta primers and 13 Jbeta primers. Measured with immunoSEQ multiplex PCR; TCRdb has only the in-frame clones, and not every one. Of about 130,000 clones listed, 70% to 85% were seen once; the top ten hold 1.7%. The material sequenced was PBMCs. The V gene is TRBV14, the J gene TRBJ1-4; weak D call: TRBD1 (5 bases). The receptor comes from a boy between 5 and 17 years old in good health and CMV-seronegative. CDR3 in DNA: TGTGCCAGCAGCCTAGCGGGAAGGGGAGGAGAAAAACTGTTTTTT. It specifies CASSLAGRGGEKLFF.